The 22 T cell receptor beta chains presented below share a single source sample, sequenced in a study of T cells after yellow fever vaccination. A single record per CDR3 protein comes from TCRdb applying MiXCR to the 5' RACE reads. This sample has some 400,000 distinct CDR3 sequences; 18% occur once, and the top ten carry over 15%. The sample consisted of PBMCs, taken before the yellow fever booster vaccination. These receptors originate from a man between 18 and 35 years old who received the YFV17D yellow fever vaccine.

This sequence joins TRBV9 and TRBJ1-1; D remains unclear. The CDR3 runs 14 residues. The germline V and J ends were trimmed by 3 bases and 3 bases, with 12 bases remaining between them. In germline, CDR1 is SGDLS, CDR2 YYNGEE. This CDR3 reads CASSAFRADTEAFF. CDR3 nucleotides: TGTGCCAGCAGCGCCTTCCGAGCTGACACTGAAGCTTTCTTT. Full variable domain (rest looked up from reference TRBV9 and TRBJ1-1): DSGVTQTPKHLITATGQRVTLRCSPRSGDLSVYWYQQSLDQGLQFLIQYYNGEERAKGNILERFSAQQFPDLHSELNLSSLELGDSALYFCASSAFRADTEAFFGQGTRLTVV.

The rearrangement links TRBV28 to TRBJ1-6; maybe TRBD1 (6 bases). The germline gives CDR1 MDHEN, CDR2 SYDVKM. The CDR3 contains 15 residues. V gave up 6 bases and J gave up 6 bases, with 15 bases separating them. The CDR3 DNA sequence: TGTGCCAGCAGCCTCCTCGGACAGAGTAATTCACCCCTCCACTTT. This gives the protein CASSLLGQSNSPLHF.

This clonotype was observed a few times. The chain has TRBV7-2 and TRBJ2-5; 12 bases agree with TRBD1. Germline CDR1 reads SGHTA; CDR2 reads FQGNSA. The CDR3 contains 13 residues. J gave up 7 bases and V 8 bases, and 5 bases lay outside the gene matches. CDR3 sequence: CASGTGGRRTQYF. The CDR3 nucleotides are TGTGCCAGCGGGACAGGGGGCCGGAGGACCCAGTACTTC.

The gene calls are TRBV10-3 and TRBJ2-3; no clear D gene. Germline loops: CDR1 ENHRY, CDR2 SYGVKD. This CDR3 has 13 amino acids. V was trimmed by 8 bases and J by 0 bases, leaving 9 bases between them. DNA of the CDR3: TGTGCCATCGGGAACAGCAGCACAGATACGCAGTATTTT. It encodes CAIGNSSTDTQYF.

V usage is TRBV3-1 and J usage is TRBJ2-7; 8 positions agree with TRBD2. Unmatched junction bases numbered 7, after V lost 1 base and J lost 5 bases. The CDR3 is made up of 15 amino acids. Germline V gene sequence: CDR1 LGHDT, CDR2 YNNKEL (reference sequence). CDR3 DNA sequence: TGTGCCAGCAGCCAAGTGTTAGCGGGGTTTGACGAGCAGTACTTC. Protein sequence: CASSQVLAGFDEQYF.

This clonotype was seen a single time. The chain joins TRBV7-2 to TRBJ2-2; D may be TRBD1 or TRBD2 (5 bases each). Trimming pared 4 bases from V and 5 bases from J, leaving 17 bases between. Germline V gene lookup returns CDR1 SGHTA and CDR2 FQGNSA. The CDR3 has 16 residues. The CDR3 coding sequence is TGTGCCAGCAGCTCCCGCCGGGACGGCGGGACCGGGGAGCTGTTTTTT. Translating gives CASSSRRDGGTGELFF.

Only one count was recorded for this clonotype. The J gene is TRBJ1-1, the V gene TRBV27, with a possible D match to TRBD1 (5 bases). V dropped 3 bases and J dropped 4 bases, with 9 bases sitting between them. CDR3 size: 13 residues. Germline CDR1 is MNHEY and CDR2 is SMNVEV (reference sequence). This chain's CDR3 is CASSFGAGTEAFF. The CDR3 DNA follows: TGTGCCAGCAGTTTTGGGGCTGGCACTGAAGCTTTCTTT.

This clonotype was observed a handful of times. The V call is TRBV5-1, the J call TRBJ2-1, with a possible D match to TRBD2 (6 bases). Trimming removed 0 bases at V and 9 bases at J, with 19 bases between. Germline CDR1 SGHRS, CDR2 YFSETQ. CDR3 length: 16 residues. CDR3 sequence: CASSLGAGSFVGEQFF. CDR3 DNA sequence: TGCGCCAGCAGCTTGGGAGCGGGTAGTTTCGTTGGTGAGCAGTTCTTC.

V and J are TRBV5-5 and TRBJ1-1; 9 nucleotides align to TRBD1. With V trimmed by 1 base and J by 8 bases, 6 bases remained unmatched. CDR1 and CDR2 from the germline V gene are SGHKS and YYEKEE (reference sequence). This CDR3 region has 14 residues. The CDR3 coding sequence is TGTGCCAGCAGCTTGAGTTTCACAGGGGGCGAAGCTTTCTTT. It specifies CASSLSFTGGEAFF.

This clonotype was seen only a few times. This chain links TRBV30 with TRBJ1-5; D possibly corresponds to TRBD1 (5 bases). V was clipped by 0 bases and J by 4 bases, with 10 bases between them. The CDR3 consists of 14 residues. In germline, CDR1 is GTSNPN, CDR2 SVGIG (reference sequence). CDR3 in DNA: TGTGCCTGGAGTGTACTTGGGGGTAATCAGCCCCAGCATTTT. This translates into CAWSVLGGNQPQHF.

The chain is built from TRBV6-2 or TRBV6-3 and TRBJ2-5; possibly TRBD2 for D (5 bases). V was trimmed by 7 bases and J by 3 bases, leaving 12 bases between them. Germline V lookup: CDR1 MNHEY, CDR2 SVGEGT. CDR3 length equals 13 residues. The CDR3 bases are TGTGCCAGCATCCCCGACGGGGAAGAGACCCAGTACTTC. This encodes CASIPDGEETQYF.

This clonotype was detected a few times. This chain uses TRBV5-6 with TRBJ1-1; tentatively, D is TRBD1 (6 bases). Germline V gene data show CDR1 as SGHDT and CDR2 as YYEEEE. The CDR3 loop spans 12 amino acids. V was clipped by 4 bases and J by 10 bases, with 14 bases between them. The DNA of the CDR3 is TGTGCCAGCAGCCGGCTTTCCAGGGGAGCTTTCTTT. This translates into CASSRLSRGAFF.

This clonotype has only a few counts. The chain links TRBV18 to TRBJ2-7, with D tentatively TRBD1 or TRBD2 (5 bases each). V lost 6 bases and J 4 bases, leaving 22 bases between the germline ends. This CDR3 is built from 16 residues. Germline V lookup: CDR1 KGHSH, CDR2 LQKENI. CDR3 sequence (DNA): TGTGCCAGCTCCCCCCCGGGGCAGGGCTACCCGTACGAGCAGTACTTC. This codes for CASSPPGQGYPYEQYF. Looking up the rest from reference TRBV18 and TRBJ2-7 gives the full variable domain: NAGVMQNPRHLVRRRGQEARLRCSPMKGHSHVYWYRQLPEEGLKFMVYLQKENIIDESGMPKERFSAEFPKEGPSILRIQQVVRGDSAAYFCASSPPGQGYPYEQYFGPGTRLTVT.

This clonotype was picked up many times. This chain uses TRBV3-1 with TRBJ2-5; perhaps TRBD2 as D (5 bases). The CDR3 is 16 residues long. Trimming removed 0 bases from V and 1 base from J, with 12 bases in between. CDR1 LGHDT and CDR2 YNNKEL come from the germline V gene (reference sequence). This CDR3 is CASSQEGGGLQETQYF. The CDR3 DNA reads TGTGCCAGCAGCCAAGAAGGAGGCGGGCTCCAAGAGACCCAGTACTTC.

The rearrangement links TRBV4-2 to TRBJ2-3; 13 bases map to TRBD2. The CDR3 consists of 17 residues. Germline V gives CDR1 LGHNA, CDR2 YNFKEQ. After removal of 2 bases from V and 2 bases from J, the junction contained 4 bases not matched to a gene. DNA of the CDR3: TGTGCCAGCAGCCAAAGGACTAGCGGGGGCCCCACAGATACGCAGTATTTT. Encoded protein: CASSQRTSGGPTDTQYF.

Only a few counts were recorded for this clonotype. The chain has TRBV6-2 or TRBV6-3 and TRBJ1-5, with D unclear. Trimming pared 5 bases from V and 5 bases from J, leaving 13 bases between. This CDR3 has 14 residues. Germline CDR1 reads MNHEY; CDR2 reads SVGEGT. CDR3 loop: CASSPTLEDQPQHF. The DNA of the CDR3 is TGTGCCAGCAGTCCGACGTTGGAGGATCAGCCCCAGCATTTT.

This chain links TRBV5-6 with TRBJ1-2; the D is unclear. Germline CDR1 reads SGHDT; CDR2 reads YYEEEE. The CDR3 runs to 15 residues. V lost 4 bases to trimming and J lost 2 bases, with 15 bases between them. For the CDR3, the DNA is TGTGCCAGCAGCCATTACCAGCGGCCCAACTATGGCTACACCTTC. This sequence encodes CASSHYQRPNYGYTF.

In this sample, this clonotype turned up a few times. The chain uses TRBV10-3 and TRBJ2-5; the D is unclear. With 8 bases removed from V and 2 bases from J, the gap between germline ends came to 12 bases. The CDR3 loop spans 13 amino acids. CDR1 is ENHRY, CDR2 SYGVKD, per germline. The CDR3: CAIGVARQETQYF. The CDR3 nucleotides are TGTGCCATCGGAGTGGCACGTCAAGAGACCCAGTACTTC.

V is TRBV4-2 and J is TRBJ2-2; D uncertain. The CDR3 sequence is 14 residues long. Trimming pared 2 bases from V and 6 bases from J, leaving 10 bases between. CDR1 and CDR2 (germline): LGHNA, YNFKEQ. CDR3 nucleotides: TGTGCCAGCAGCCAAAGAACAGATCCCGGGGAGCTGTTTTTT. Its translation: CASSQRTDPGELFF.

The V call is TRBV30, the J call TRBJ1-2; 7 bases fit TRBD1. Germline CDR1 reads GTSNPN; CDR2 reads SVGIG (reference sequence). The CDR3 runs 15 residues. The junction had 15 bases not matched to a gene; V was cut back by 4 bases and J by 7 bases. The CDR3 coding sequence is TGTGCCTGGATATACGCCAGGGGGGCCAGAGGTGGCTACACCTTC. Translating gives CAWIYARGARGGYTF.

A few counts support this clonotype. V and J are TRBV7-2 and TRBJ2-4; the D gene is possibly TRBD2 (6 bases). V gave up 3 bases and J gave up 6 bases, with 12 bases separating them. CDR1 is SGHTA and CDR2 is FQGNSA in the germline V gene. This CDR3 has 14 residues. CDR3 sequence: CASSFFGGRNIQYF. The CDR3 nucleotides read TGTGCCAGCAGCTTCTTCGGGGGACGAAACATTCAGTACTTC.

The genes are TRBV27 and TRBJ2-3, with TRBD2 as a possible D gene (7 bases). Germline assignment: CDR1 MNHEY and CDR2 SMNVEV (reference sequence). The germline V and J ends were trimmed by 3 bases and 5 bases, with 18 bases remaining between them. This CDR3 comprises 16 residues. CDR3 in DNA: TGTGCCAGCAGTTTTAAAGGGGGGGGCGCCGGAGATACGCAGTATTTT. Residues: CASSFKGGGAGDTQYF.